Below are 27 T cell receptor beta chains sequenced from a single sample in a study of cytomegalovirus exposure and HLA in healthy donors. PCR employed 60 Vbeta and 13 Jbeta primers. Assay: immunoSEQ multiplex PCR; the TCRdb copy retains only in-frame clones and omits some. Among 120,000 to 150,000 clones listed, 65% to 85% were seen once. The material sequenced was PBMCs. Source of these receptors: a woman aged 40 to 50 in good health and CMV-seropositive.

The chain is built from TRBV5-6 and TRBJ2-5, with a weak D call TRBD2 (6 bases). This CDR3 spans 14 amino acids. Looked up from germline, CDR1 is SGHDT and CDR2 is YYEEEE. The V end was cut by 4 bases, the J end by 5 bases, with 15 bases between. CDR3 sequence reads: CASSRDGGRETQYF. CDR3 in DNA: TGTGCCAGCAGCCGGGACGGAGGGAGGGAGACCCAGTACTTC. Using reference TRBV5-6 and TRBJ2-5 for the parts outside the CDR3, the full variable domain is DAGVTQSPTHLIKTRGQQVTLRCSPKSGHDTVSWYQQALGQGPQFIFQYYEEEERQRGNFPDRFSGHQFPNYSSELNVNALLLGDSALYLCASSRDGGRETQYFGPGTRLLVL.

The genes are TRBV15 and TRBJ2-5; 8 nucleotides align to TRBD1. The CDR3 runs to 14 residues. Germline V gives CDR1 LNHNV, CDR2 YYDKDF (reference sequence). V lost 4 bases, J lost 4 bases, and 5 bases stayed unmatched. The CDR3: CATSTRQGRETQYF. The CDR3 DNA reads TGTGCCACCAGCACAAGACAGGGGCGAGAGACCCAGTACTTC.

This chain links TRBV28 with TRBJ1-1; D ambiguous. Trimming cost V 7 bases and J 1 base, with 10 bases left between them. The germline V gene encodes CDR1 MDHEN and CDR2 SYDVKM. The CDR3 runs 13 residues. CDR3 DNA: TGTGCCAGCATAACGCGAGGGAACACTGAAGCTTTCTTT. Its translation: CASITRGNTEAFF.

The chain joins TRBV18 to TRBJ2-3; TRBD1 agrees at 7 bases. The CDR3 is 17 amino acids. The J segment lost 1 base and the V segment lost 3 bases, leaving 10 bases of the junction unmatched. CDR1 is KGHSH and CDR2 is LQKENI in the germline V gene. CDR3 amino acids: CASSPLPDRTGTDTQYF. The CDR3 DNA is TGTGCCAGCTCACCTCTCCCGGACAGGACCGGCACAGATACGCAGTATTTT. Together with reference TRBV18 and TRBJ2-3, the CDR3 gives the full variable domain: NAGVMQNPRHLVRRRGQEARLRCSPMKGHSHVYWYRQLPEEGLKFMVYLQKENIIDESGMPKERFSAEFPKEGPSILRIQQVVRGDSAAYFCASSPLPDRTGTDTQYFGPGTRLTVL.

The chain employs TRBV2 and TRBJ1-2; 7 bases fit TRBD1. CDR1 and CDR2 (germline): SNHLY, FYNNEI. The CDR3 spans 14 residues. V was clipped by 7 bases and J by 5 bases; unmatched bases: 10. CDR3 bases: TGTGCCAGCAACCCGGACAGGTTATATTATGGCTACACCTTC. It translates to CASNPDRLYYGYTF. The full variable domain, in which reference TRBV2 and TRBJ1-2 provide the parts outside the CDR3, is EPEVTQTPSHQVTQMGQEVILRCVPISNHLYFYWYRQILGQKVEFLVSFYNNEISEKSEIFDDQFSVERPDGSNFTLKIRSTKLEDSAMYFCASNPDRLYYGYTFGSGTRLTVV.

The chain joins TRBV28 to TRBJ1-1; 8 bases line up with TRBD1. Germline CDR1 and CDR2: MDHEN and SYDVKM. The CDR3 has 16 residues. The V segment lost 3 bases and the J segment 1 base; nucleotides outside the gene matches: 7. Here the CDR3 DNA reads TGTGCCAGCAGTTTCCTCGGACAGGGAACGAACACTGAAGCTTTCTTT. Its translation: CASSFLGQGTNTEAFF.

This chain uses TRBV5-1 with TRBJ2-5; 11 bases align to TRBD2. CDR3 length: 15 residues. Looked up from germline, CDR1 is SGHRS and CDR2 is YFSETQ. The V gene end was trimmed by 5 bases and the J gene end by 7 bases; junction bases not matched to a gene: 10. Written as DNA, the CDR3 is TGCGCCAGCAGTCTTGGGACTAGCGGCCTCGGGACCCAGTACTTC. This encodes CASSLGTSGLGTQYF.

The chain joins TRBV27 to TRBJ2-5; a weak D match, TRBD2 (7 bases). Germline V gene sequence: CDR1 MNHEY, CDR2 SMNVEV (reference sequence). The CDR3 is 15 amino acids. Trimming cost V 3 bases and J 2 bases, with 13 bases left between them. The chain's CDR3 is CASSFRGARQETQYF. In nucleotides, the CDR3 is TGTGCCAGCAGTTTCCGGGGGGCGAGGCAAGAGACCCAGTACTTC.

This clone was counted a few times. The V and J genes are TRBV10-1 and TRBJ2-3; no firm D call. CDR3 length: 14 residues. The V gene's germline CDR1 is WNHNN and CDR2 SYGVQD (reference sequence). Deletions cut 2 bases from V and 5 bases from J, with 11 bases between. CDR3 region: CASSELLRRDTQYF. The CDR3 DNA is TGCGCCAGCAGTGAGCTCCTCCGGAGAGATACGCAGTATTTT.

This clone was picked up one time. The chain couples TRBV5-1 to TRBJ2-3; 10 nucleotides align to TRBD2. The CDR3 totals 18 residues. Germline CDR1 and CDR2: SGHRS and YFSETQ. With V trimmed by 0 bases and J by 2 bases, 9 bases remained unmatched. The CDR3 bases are TGCGCCAGCAGCTTGGCGGGGAATAGCGGGGGGCCCACAGATACGCAGTATTTT. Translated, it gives CASSLAGNSGGPTDTQYF.

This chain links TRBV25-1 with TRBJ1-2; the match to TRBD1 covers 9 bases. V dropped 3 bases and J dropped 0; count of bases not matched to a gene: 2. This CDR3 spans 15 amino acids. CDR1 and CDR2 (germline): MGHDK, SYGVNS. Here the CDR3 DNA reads TGTGCCAGCAGTGATCGACAGGGGGCTAACTATGGCTACACCTTC. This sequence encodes CASSDRQGANYGYTF.

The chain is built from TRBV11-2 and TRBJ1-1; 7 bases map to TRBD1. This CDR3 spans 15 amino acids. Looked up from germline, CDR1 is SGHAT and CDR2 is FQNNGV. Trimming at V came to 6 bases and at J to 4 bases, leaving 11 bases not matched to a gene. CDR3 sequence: CASSPEDRAATEAFF. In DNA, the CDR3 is TGTGCCAGCAGTCCAGAAGACAGGGCTGCCACTGAAGCTTTCTTT.

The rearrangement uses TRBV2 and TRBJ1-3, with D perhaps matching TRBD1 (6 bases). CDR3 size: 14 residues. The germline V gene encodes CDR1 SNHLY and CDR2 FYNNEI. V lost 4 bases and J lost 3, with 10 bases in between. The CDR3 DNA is TGTGCCAGCAGTGTACAGGGAAGTGGAAACACCATATATTTT. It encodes CASSVQGSGNTIYF.

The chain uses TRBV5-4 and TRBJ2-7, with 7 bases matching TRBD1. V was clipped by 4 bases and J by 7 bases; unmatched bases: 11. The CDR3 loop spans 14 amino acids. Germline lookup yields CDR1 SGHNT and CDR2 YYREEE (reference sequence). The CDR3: CASSPLDRPVEQYF. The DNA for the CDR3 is TGTGCCAGCAGCCCCCTGGACAGGCCCGTAGAGCAGTACTTC.

CDR3 bases: TGTGCCAGTAGTACCCCACCCAGGCTGAACACCGGGGAGCTGTTTTTT. Its protein is CASSTPPRLNTGELFF. The rearrangement joins TRBV19 to TRBJ2-2; D gene ambiguous. CDR3 length: 16 amino acids. Germline CDR1 is LNHDA and CDR2 is SQIVND (reference sequence). The V end lost 4 bases, the J end lost 1 base, and 13 bases lay between the germline ends.

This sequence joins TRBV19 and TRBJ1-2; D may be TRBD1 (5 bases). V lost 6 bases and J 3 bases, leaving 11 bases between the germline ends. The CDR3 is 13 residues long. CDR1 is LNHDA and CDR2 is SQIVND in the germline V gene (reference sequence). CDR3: CASRELGDYGYTF. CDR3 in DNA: TGTGCCAGTAGGGAATTAGGGGACTATGGCTACACCTTC.

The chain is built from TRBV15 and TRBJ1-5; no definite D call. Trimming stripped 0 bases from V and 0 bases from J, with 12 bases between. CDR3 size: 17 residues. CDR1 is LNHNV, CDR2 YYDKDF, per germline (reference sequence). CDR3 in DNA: TGTGCCACCAGCAGAGATCCCAGGCAAAATAGCAATCAGCCCCAGCATTTT. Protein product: CATSRDPRQNSNQPQHF.

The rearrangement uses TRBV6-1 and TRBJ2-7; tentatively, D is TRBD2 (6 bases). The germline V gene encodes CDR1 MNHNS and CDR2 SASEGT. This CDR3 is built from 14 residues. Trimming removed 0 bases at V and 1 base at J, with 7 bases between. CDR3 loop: CASSEAGGSYEQYF. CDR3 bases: TGTGCCAGCAGTGAAGCGGGGGGATCCTACGAGCAGTACTTC.

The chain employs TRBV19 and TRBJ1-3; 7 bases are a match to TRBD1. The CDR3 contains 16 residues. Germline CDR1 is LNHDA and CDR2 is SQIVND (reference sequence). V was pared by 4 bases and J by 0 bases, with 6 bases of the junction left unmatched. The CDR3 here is CASSTIPGGSGNTIYF. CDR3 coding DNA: TGTGCCAGTAGTACGATTCCAGGGGGCTCTGGAAACACCATATATTTT.

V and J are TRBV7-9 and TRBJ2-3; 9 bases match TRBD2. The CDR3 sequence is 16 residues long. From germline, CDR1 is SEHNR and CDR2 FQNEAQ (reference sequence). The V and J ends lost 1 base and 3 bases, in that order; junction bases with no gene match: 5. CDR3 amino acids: CASSLVPSGVTDTQYF. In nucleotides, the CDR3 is TGTGCCAGCAGCTTAGTACCTAGCGGGGTGACAGATACGCAGTATTTT.

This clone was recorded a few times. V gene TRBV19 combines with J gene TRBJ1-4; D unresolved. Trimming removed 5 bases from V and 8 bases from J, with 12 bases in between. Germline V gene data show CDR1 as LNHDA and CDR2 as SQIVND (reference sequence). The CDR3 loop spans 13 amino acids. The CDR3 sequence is CASSSRPREKLFF. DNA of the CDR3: TGTGCCAGTAGTTCCCGACCTAGGGAAAAACTGTTTTTT.

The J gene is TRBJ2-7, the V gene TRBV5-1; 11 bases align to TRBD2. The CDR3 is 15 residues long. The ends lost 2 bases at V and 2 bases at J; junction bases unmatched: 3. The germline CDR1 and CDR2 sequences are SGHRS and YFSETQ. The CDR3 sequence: CASSLYSGGAYEQYF. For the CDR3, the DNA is TGCGCCAGCAGCTTATATAGCGGGGGGGCCTACGAGCAGTACTTC.

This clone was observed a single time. The CDR3 is CASSRGDRANYGYTF. The CDR3 DNA follows: TGTGCCAGCAGTCGGGGGGACAGGGCTAACTATGGCTACACCTTC. This chain links TRBV28 with TRBJ1-2; 9 positions agree with TRBD1. CDR1 and CDR2 (germline): MDHEN, SYDVKM. V shed 5 bases and J 0 bases; nucleotides not matched to a gene: 4. The CDR3 contains 15 residues.

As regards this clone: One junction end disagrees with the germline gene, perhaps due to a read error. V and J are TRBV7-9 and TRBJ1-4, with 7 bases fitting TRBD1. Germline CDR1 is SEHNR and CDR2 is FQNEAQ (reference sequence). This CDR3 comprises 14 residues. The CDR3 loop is CSSGTQQGLEKLFF. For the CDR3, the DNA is TGTTCCAGCGGTACACAACAGGGGTTGGAAAAACTGTTTTTT.

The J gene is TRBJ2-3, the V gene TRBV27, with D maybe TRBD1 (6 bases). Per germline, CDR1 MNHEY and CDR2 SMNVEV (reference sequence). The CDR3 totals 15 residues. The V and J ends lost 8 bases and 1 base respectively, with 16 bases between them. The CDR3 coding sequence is TGTGCCAGCGCCTTCCGGGACATTGGCACAGATACGCAGTATTTT. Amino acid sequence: CASAFRDIGTDTQYF.

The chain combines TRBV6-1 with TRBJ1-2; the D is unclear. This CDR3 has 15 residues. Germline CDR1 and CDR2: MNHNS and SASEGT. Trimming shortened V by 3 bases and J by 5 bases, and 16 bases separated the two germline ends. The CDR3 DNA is TGTGCCAGCAGTGACGTGGGCTCAGGTAGTTATGGCTACACCTTC. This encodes CASSDVGSGSYGYTF.

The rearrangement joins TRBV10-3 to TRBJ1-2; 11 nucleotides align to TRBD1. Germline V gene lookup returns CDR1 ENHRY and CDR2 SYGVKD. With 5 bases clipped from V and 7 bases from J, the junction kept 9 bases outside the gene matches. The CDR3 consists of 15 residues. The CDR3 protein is CAISLGGQGVGGYTF. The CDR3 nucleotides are TGTGCCATCAGTCTAGGGGGACAGGGGGTTGGTGGCTACACCTTC.